The 9 T cell receptor beta chains listed next were all sequenced from one sample in a study of shared clonotypes between healthy human individuals. The repertoire was sequenced with immunoSEQ multiplex PCR; TCRdb's copy has only in-frame clones and lacks some. The repertoire consists of about 1,800,000 clones, with 85% to 95% occurring once and the leading ten covering 1.2%. It was CD45RO-negative cells, positively selected for CCR7, that made up naive CD8 cells, with terminally differentiated effector memory CD45RA+ cells excluded. The sequencing input was naive CD8+ T cells sorted from blood. Receptors were obtained from a man younger than 35 in good health.

This clone has just one count. The chain combines TRBV7-9 with TRBJ1-6; D might be TRBD1 (5 bases). This CDR3 is 12 amino acids long. V lost 6 bases, J lost 10 bases, and 10 bases lay in between. In germline, CDR1 is SEHNR, CDR2 FQNEAQ (reference sequence). CDR3 sequence: CASRRGGSPLHF. The CDR3 coding sequence is TGTGCCAGCAGGCGGGGGGGATCACCCCTCCACTTT.

This chain links TRBV19 with TRBJ2-2; no clear D. The CDR3 loop spans 13 amino acids. Germline CDR1 and CDR2: LNHDA and SQIVND (reference sequence). V was clipped by 0 bases and J by 6 bases, with 5 bases between them. CDR3 in amino acids: CASSIDHSGELFF. Written as DNA, the CDR3 is TGTGCCAGTAGTATAGATCATTCCGGGGAGCTGTTTTTT.

J is TRBJ2-7 and V is TRBV30, with TRBD1 as a possible D gene (6 bases). This CDR3 region has 14 residues. V gave up 7 bases and J gave up 4 bases, with 20 bases separating them. From germline, CDR1 is GTSNPN and CDR2 SVGIG (reference sequence). CDR3 sequence reads: CALEVVRGTYEQYF. CDR3 DNA sequence: TGTGCCTTGGAGGTCGTCAGGGGCACGTACGAGCAGTACTTC.

This chain links TRBV27 with TRBJ2-2; D remains unclear. Germline lookup yields CDR1 MNHEY and CDR2 SMNVEV (reference sequence). The CDR3 loop spans 14 amino acids. V was shortened by 5 bases and J by 6 bases, with 13 bases between the two germline ends. The CDR3 DNA reads as TGTGCCAGCAGTGAGGTCGGATTGGCCGGGGAGCTGTTTTTT. This gives the protein CASSEVGLAGELFF.

The chain couples TRBV14 to TRBJ1-2; D gene ambiguous. Trimming took off 3 bases at V and 3 bases at J, with 14 bases between the two ends. This CDR3 has 15 residues. Germline assignment: CDR1 SGHDN and CDR2 FVKESK. The CDR3 region has the DNA TGTGCCAGCAGCCACCCTACAGACGTCTACTATGGCTACACCTTC. Encoded protein: CASSHPTDVYYGYTF.

The count of this clone is one. The chain uses TRBV7-9 and TRBJ2-3; TRBD2 aligns across 10 bases. Germline CDR1 reads SEHNR; CDR2 reads FQNEAQ (reference sequence). CDR3 length: 17 amino acids. After removal of 1 base from V and 0 bases from J, the junction contained 4 bases not matched to a gene. The CDR3 loop reads CASSLVLAGASTDTQYF. In DNA form, the CDR3 reads TGTGCCAGCAGCTTAGTGCTAGCGGGGGCTAGCACAGATACGCAGTATTTT. The full variable domain, its missing parts supplied by reference TRBV7-9 and TRBJ2-3, is DTGVSQNPRHKITKRGQNVTFRCDPISEHNRLYWYRQTLGQGPEFLTYFQNEAQLEKSRLLSDRFSAERPKGSFSTLEIQRTEQGDSAMYLCASSLVLAGASTDTQYFGPGTRLTVL.

The rearrangement links TRBV28 to TRBJ2-2; a weak D match, TRBD2 (6 bases). The CDR3 has 17 residues. Trimming removed 5 bases at V and 0 bases at J, with 16 bases between. Germline CDR1 is MDHEN and CDR2 is SYDVKM. In DNA form, the CDR3 reads TGTGCCAGCAGTGCAATAATAGCGGTTCCGAACACCGGGGAGCTGTTTTTT. Translated, it gives CASSAIIAVPNTGELFF.

This rearrangement joins TRBV19 to TRBJ2-3; TRBD1 might be the D (5 bases). This CDR3 has 11 residues. From germline, CDR1 is LNHDA and CDR2 SQIVND (reference sequence). V was clipped by 10 bases and J by 8 bases, with 13 bases between them. The DNA for the CDR3 is TGTGCCACCGACAATCAGGGTACGCAGTATTTT. Translating gives CATDNQGTQYF.

This chain connects TRBV7-9 to TRBJ1-2, with D hard to call. CDR3 length: 13 residues. Germline V lookup: CDR1 SEHNR, CDR2 FQNEAQ (reference sequence). The ends were cut back, 2 bases at V and 6 bases at J, with 10 bases in the middle. The CDR3 protein is CASSLSPEDGYTF. The DNA of the CDR3 is TGTGCCAGCAGCTTATCGCCAGAGGATGGCTACACCTTC.